This entry describes one T cell receptor beta chain. CDR1 and CDR2 from the germline V gene are SEHNR and FQNEAQ (reference sequence). The CDR3 runs to 15 residues. With V trimmed by 4 bases and J by 4 bases, 8 bases remained unmatched. The authors' processing: How many nucleated cells were present was estimated from reference gene primer amplification. Sequencing used immunoSEQ multiplex PCR; TCRdb keeps in-frame clones, though not all of them. V and J calls and clone size are those listed in that table; D and trimming were worked out from the DNA. Here the sample spans some 270,000 clones, about nine tenths being singletons. This sample was taken from a study of blood T cell repertoires in COVID-19. Study-wide context: Samples came from the United States, Italy and Spain, spanning acute and convalescent COVID-19. Nucleic acid was either cDNA or gDNA, and it came from T cells, B-cell-depleted T cells, or PBMCs.

The sequencing sample was made of peripheral blood. This receptor was obtained from a woman aged 60-70 years who had recovered from COVID-19. This chain joins TRBV7-9 and TRBJ1-2, with 8 bases identical to TRBD1. CDR3 in amino acids: CASSSPQGAGYGYTF. CDR3 DNA sequence: TGTGCCAGCAGCTCGCCTCAGGGGGCAGGCTATGGCTACACCTTC.